Following are 19 T cell receptor beta chains from one sample sequenced in a study of blood T cell repertoires in COVID-19. Clones were read by immunoSEQ multiplex PCR, and TCRdb kept only the in-frame ones, dropping some. The table includes 250,000 or so clones, around 87% detected once. The material sequenced was peripheral blood. These receptors were taken from a woman aged 55-69 years with COVID-19, enrolled during active disease.

The CDR3 nucleotides read TGTGCCAGCAGCAGGGTCCTCAATCAGCCCCAGCATTTT. Protein sequence: CASSRVLNQPQHF. The chain has TRBV6-5 and TRBJ1-5; perhaps TRBD1 as D (5 bases). This CDR3 has 13 amino acids. The V end was cut by 6 bases, the J end by 3 bases, with 9 bases between. Germline V gene lookup returns CDR1 MNHEY and CDR2 SVGAGI.

This chain uses TRBV3-1 (or the pseudogene TRBV3-2) with TRBJ1-4; unclear D gene. Germline values: CDR1 LGHDT, CDR2 YNNKEL (reference sequence). Trimming took 0 bases from V and 14 from J, leaving 13 bases between them. The CDR3 length is 13 residues. The CDR3 reads CASSQDRQERLFF. CDR3 DNA sequence: TGTGCCAGCAGCCAAGATAGGCAGGAACGCCTGTTTTTT.

V and J are TRBV9 and TRBJ1-2; D is ambiguous. Per germline, CDR1 SGDLS and CDR2 YYNGEE. Between the trimmed V and J ends, which lost 2 bases and 4 bases, there was a span of 9 bases. The CDR3 has 13 residues. The chain's CDR3 is CASSVRHSYGYTF. In DNA, the CDR3 is TGTGCCAGCAGCGTTAGACACAGCTATGGCTACACCTTC.

This clone was counted once. V usage is TRBV10-3 and J usage is TRBJ1-2, with D possibly being TRBD1 (6 bases). Germline-derived CDR1 and CDR2 are ENHRY and SYGVKD. V lost 3 bases and J 4 bases, leaving 12 bases between the germline ends. This CDR3 is built from 14 residues. This CDR3 reads CAISDQGLGYGYTF. For the CDR3, the DNA is TGTGCCATCAGTGATCAGGGGCTAGGCTATGGCTACACCTTC.

The rearrangement joins TRBV4-1 to TRBJ1-2; 7 nucleotides match TRBD1. This CDR3 is built from 15 residues. Germline CDR1 and CDR2: MGHRA and YSYEKL. Trimming took 1 base from V and 4 from J; bases not matched to a gene: 6. Here the CDR3 reads CASSQGPDRAYGYTF. The CDR3, as DNA: TGCGCCAGCAGCCAAGGCCCAGACAGGGCCTATGGCTACACCTTC.

The chain couples TRBV6-2 or TRBV6-3 to TRBJ2-1, with 9 bases lining up with TRBD2. V lost 5 bases, J lost 6 bases, and 5 bases stayed unmatched. This CDR3 has 14 amino acids. Germline CDR1 reads MNHEY; CDR2 reads SVGEGT. Written as DNA, the CDR3 is TGTGCCAGCAGTCCGCGGGGGGGCCGCAATGAGCAGTTCTTC. This gives the protein CASSPRGGRNEQFF.

The rearrangement uses TRBV5-1 and TRBJ1-5; possibly TRBD1 for D (5 bases). From germline, CDR1 is SGHRS and CDR2 YFSETQ. This CDR3 region has 15 residues. Trimming removed 4 bases from V and 0 bases from J, with 11 bases in between. The CDR3 DNA reads as TGCGCCAGCAGCCTCGGGGGGGTTAGCAATCAGCCCCAGCATTTT. Its protein is CASSLGGVSNQPQHF.

J is TRBJ1-5 and V is TRBV5-5; D possibly corresponds to TRBD1 (6 bases). V lost 4 bases and J lost 1, with 9 bases in between. The CDR3 extends over 14 amino acids. CDR1 SGHKS and CDR2 YYEKEE come from the germline V gene (reference sequence). DNA for the CDR3: TGTGCCAGCAGCCGACAGGAGAGCAATCAGCCCCAGCATTTT. Protein: CASSRQESNQPQHF.

The chain employs TRBV27 and TRBJ2-6; 7 bases fit TRBD2. Losses at the gene ends were 3 bases for V and 0 bases for J; bases not matched to a gene: 5. This CDR3 has 17 residues. Germline V lookup: CDR1 MNHEY, CDR2 SMNVEV (reference sequence). The CDR3 here is CASSFRGVISGANVLTF. In DNA, the CDR3 is TGTGCCAGCAGTTTCCGGGGGGTTATCTCTGGGGCCAACGTCCTGACTTTC.

The chain employs TRBV5-1 and TRBJ2-7; TRBD2 matches 12 bases. This CDR3 has 16 residues. Per germline, CDR1 SGHRS and CDR2 YFSETQ. Germline trimming cut 0 bases from V and 3 bases from J; bases unmatched to any gene: 4. CDR3 nucleotide sequence: TGCGCCAGCAGCTTGGAGGGGACTAGCGGGTTCTACGAGCAGTACTTC. This encodes CASSLEGTSGFYEQYF.

The CDR3 region is CASSYSTSLGHEQFF. The CDR3 nucleotides are TGTGCCAGCAGTTACTCGACTAGCCTTGGTCATGAGCAGTTCTTC. The rearrangement links TRBV6-6 to TRBJ2-1; 7 bases agree with TRBD2. V shed 0 bases, J shed 8 bases, and the junction held 7 bases outside the gene matches. The CDR3 contains 15 residues. Germline loops: CDR1 MNHNY, CDR2 SVGAGI (reference sequence).

In this sample, this clone turned up once. This rearrangement joins TRBV27 to TRBJ2-4, with a possible D match to TRBD1 (6 bases). In germline, CDR1 is MNHEY, CDR2 SMNVEV (reference sequence). CDR3 length: 16 amino acids. The V and J ends lost 4 bases and 0 bases respectively, with 13 bases between them. CDR3 DNA: TGTGCCAGCAGTTACCAGGGGCCTGTAGCCAAAAACATTCAGTACTTC. Translating it yields CASSYQGPVAKNIQYF.

The chain employs TRBV7-2 and TRBJ1-1; D is perhaps TRBD1 (6 bases). The CDR3 runs 14 residues. Germline-derived CDR1 and CDR2 are SGHTA and FQGNSA. Trimming shortened V by 4 bases and J by 1 base, and 10 bases separated the two germline ends. The CDR3 loop reads CASSSGGWNTEAFF. For the CDR3, the DNA is TGTGCCAGCAGCTCGGGGGGCTGGAACACTGAAGCTTTCTTT.

This clone appeared once. The J gene is TRBJ1-1, the V gene TRBV7-2, with a possible D match to TRBD1 (6 bases). Germline V gene data show CDR1 as SGHTA and CDR2 as FQGNSA. The CDR3 contains 14 residues. Between the trimmed V and J ends, which lost 5 bases and 4 bases, there was a span of 14 bases. CDR3 sequence reads: CASSLLGGLTEAFF. The CDR3 bases are TGTGCCAGCAGCCTACTGGGGGGGCTCACTGAAGCTTTCTTT.

The J gene is TRBJ1-2, the V gene TRBV4-3; weak D call: TRBD1 (5 bases). The CDR3 length is 15 residues. The V end was cut by 1 base, the J end by 1 base, with 10 bases between. Looked up from germline, CDR1 is LGHNA and CDR2 is YSLEER. Here the CDR3 reads CASSQVTANNYGYTF. The CDR3 DNA reads TGCGCCAGCAGCCAAGTGACAGCTAATAACTATGGCTACACCTTC.

The V and J genes are TRBV25-1 and TRBJ1-4; 7 bases are a match to TRBD1. CDR1 is MGHDK, CDR2 SYGVNS, per germline. J lost 7 bases, V lost 6 bases, and 14 bases had no gene match. This CDR3 contains 16 residues. CDR3 DNA sequence: TGTGCCAGCAGGGGCCCCCAACAGGGGTTCGGTGAAAAACTGTTTTTT. Translated: CASRGPQQGFGEKLFF.

The chain couples TRBV12-3 or TRBV12-4 to TRBJ1-2, with TRBD1 matching over 8 bases. The CDR3 loop spans 13 amino acids. With V trimmed by 5 bases and J by 3 bases, 2 bases remained unmatched. The CDR3 bases are TGTGCCAGCAGTCAGGGGGCTGACTATGGCTACACCTTC. It translates to CASSQGADYGYTF.

The rearrangement joins TRBV7-2 to TRBJ1-6, with unresolved D. Per the germline V gene, CDR1 is SGHTA and CDR2 is FQGNSA. Deletions cut 2 bases from V and 0 bases from J, with 14 bases between. The CDR3 extends over 18 amino acids. CDR3 nucleotides: TGTGCCAGCAGCTTAATCTTGGCGAGGAGCTCCTATAATTCACCCCTCCACTTT. This translates into CASSLILARSSYNSPLHF.

The rearrangement joins TRBV19 to TRBJ1-4; D might be TRBD1 (5 bases). This CDR3 has 14 amino acids. Trimming stripped 6 bases from V and 4 bases from J, with 12 bases between. CDR1 and CDR2 from the germline V gene are LNHDA and SQIVND (reference sequence). In nucleotides, the CDR3 is TGTGCCAGTAGACAGACAGTCTATAATGAAAAACTGTTTTTT. Translation: CASRQTVYNEKLFF.